These T cell receptor beta chains were read from a single sample in a study of spatial heterogeneity in lung cancer. TCRdb recomputed calls from the 5' RACE reads with MiXCR, one row per CDR3 protein. The sample has around 110,000 distinct CDR3 sequences, 9% to 15% seen once. The starting material was PBMCs, obtained at follow-up. The receptors shown here come from a male donor with early-stage non-small cell lung cancer. Each CDR3 is given with its conserved first and last residue. Fields, in order: clone size, V gene, J gene, D gene, CDR3 DNA, CDR3 protein. The D gene is left open where the match is weak. Clone sizes are given selectively: once, few, many, or a class where the clone is expanded.

few	TRBV6-5	TRBJ2-2	-	TGTGCCAGCGTTTCCAGGGAAACCGGGGAGCTGTTTTTT	CASVSRETGELFF
-	TRBV9	TRBJ1-1	-	TGTGCCAGCAGCCGTAGGACCGACACTGAAGCTTTCTTT	CASSRRTDTEAFF
few	TRBV28	TRBJ1-5	TRBD1	TGTGCCAGCAGTACAGGGGGGTACCAGCCCCAGCATTTT	CASSTGGYQPQHF
few	TRBV5-1	TRBJ2-6	-	TGCGCCAGCAGCTTAGGGAGCTCTGGGGCCAACGTCCTGACTTTC	CASSLGSSGANVLTF
few	TRBV27	TRBJ1-1	-	TGTGCCAGCAGTTGGGGGTTGAACACTGAAGCTTTCTTT	CASSWGLNTEAFF
-	TRBV11-2	TRBJ2-5	TRBD2	TGTGCCAGCAGGTTACTAGCGGGGGGTTTAGAGACCCAGTACTTC	CASRLLAGGLETQYF
-	TRBV20-1	TRBJ2-7	-	TGCAGTGCCCACCATCAGGGACTTTCAGCCTACGAGCAGTACTTC	CSAHHQGLSAYEQYF
few	TRBV7-6	TRBJ1-2	-	TGTGCCAGCAGCCCTGACGGAAACTACTATGGCTACACCTTC	CASSPDGNYYGYTF
few	TRBV20-1	TRBJ1-5	-	TGCAGTGCTAGAAGCGGACTCAATTCCAATCAGCCCCAGCATTTT	CSARSGLNSNQPQHF
-	TRBV28	TRBJ1-2	-	TGTGCCAGCAGTTATCCGGCGGGGGGCTATGGCTACACCTTC	CASSYPAGGYGYTF
many	TRBV5-5	TRBJ2-6	-	TGTGCCAGCAGCTTGGGGGTCCCTGGGGCCAACGTCCTGACTTTC	CASSLGVPGANVLTF
many	TRBV20-1	TRBJ2-1	TRBD1	TGCAGTGCCCCCGGGACAGGGTTTACAAATGAGCAGTTCTTC	CSAPGTGFTNEQFF
-	TRBV7-8	TRBJ2-7	-	TGTGCCAGCAGCTCAGCCTTTCCGGCAGCCGGCAACTACGAGCAGTACTTC	CASSSAFPAAGNYEQYF
many	TRBV5-1	TRBJ1-1	-	TGCGCCAGCAGCCCAAATTCCCCCAGCCGAGAGGGAGCTTTCTTT	CASSPNSPSREGAFF
few	TRBV20-1	TRBJ2-7	TRBD1	TGCAGTGCTAGAGATCGGACAGGGATGACCTACGAGCAGTACTTC	CSARDRTGMTYEQYF
many	TRBV29-1	TRBJ2-1	-	TGCAGCTCTATAAGGACGGTCCCCGTCGGAGAGCAGTTCTTC	CSSIRTVPVGEQFF
-	TRBV12-3/TRBV12-4	TRBJ2-2	-	TGTGCCAGCAGTTTAAGAATCGTTGGGGCCGGGGAGCTGTTTTTT	CASSLRIVGAGELFF
many	TRBV30	TRBJ2-3	-	TGTGCCTGGAGTGTACGCTGGACAGCAACCTTCACAGATACGCAGTATTTT	CAWSVRWTATFTDTQYF
many	TRBV3-1	TRBJ1-1	TRBD1	TGTGCCAGCAGCCATTCCTCGGGACAGGGTGGCACTGAAGCTTTCTTT	CASSHSSGQGGTEAFF
few	TRBV10-1	TRBJ2-6	-	TGCGCCAGCAGGGGGACACGCCTAGGAGCCAACGTCCTGACTTTC	CASRGTRLGANVLTF
-	TRBV20-1	TRBJ2-7	-	TGCAGTGCCGAAGGGAGCTCCTACGAGCAGTACTTC	CSAEGSSYEQYF
few	TRBV5-6	TRBJ1-6	-	TGTGCCAGCAGCTTGGCGTCAGGTGAAAATTCACCCCTCCACTTT	CASSLASGENSPLHF
-	TRBV24-1	TRBJ1-6	-	TGTGCCACCAGTGAAGTGGGAAATTCACCCCTCCACTTT	CATSEVGNSPLHF
few	TRBV6-5	TRBJ1-4	-	TGTGCCAGCAGTTACGGCTTTGGGGCAGCCGCAACTAATGAAAAACTGTTTTTT	CASSYGFGAAATNEKLFF
-	TRBV19	TRBJ1-5	TRBD1	TGTGCCAGTAGTCGGACAGGGGGCGCGAGCAATCAGCCCCAGCATTTT	CASSRTGGASNQPQHF
-	TRBV29-1	TRBJ1-1	-	TGCAGCGTCGCTGGGGGTAGGGGATTACTCACTGAAGCTTTCTTT	CSVAGGRGLLTEAFF
few	TRBV12-3/TRBV12-4	TRBJ1-6	-	TGTGCCAGCACTCGCTCGTCAGGGGTCAATTCACCCCTCCACTTT	CASTRSSGVNSPLHF
few	TRBV5-6	TRBJ2-7	-	TGTGCCAGCAGCTTGGGTCCAGGGACCTACGAGCAGTACTTC	CASSLGPGTYEQYF
few	TRBV5-1	TRBJ2-5	TRBD2	TGCGCCAGCAGCGATGGGGGGGACCAGTACTTC	CASSDGGDQYF
-	TRBV18	TRBJ2-3	-	TGTGCCAGCTCACCTGTCGATGCCACAGATACGCAGTATTTT	CASSPVDATDTQYF
-	TRBV5-4	TRBJ2-7	-	TGTGCCAGCAGCTTGGGGGGCCGGGACCTCTACGAGCAGTACTTC	CASSLGGRDLYEQYF
few	TRBV4-1	TRBJ1-5	TRBD1	TGCGCCAGCAGCCAAGAATGGCCAGGGGGAAATCAGCCCCAGCATTTT	CASSQEWPGGNQPQHF
few	TRBV10-3	TRBJ1-1	-	TGTGCCATCAGCGGGATCGGGAACACTGAAGCTTTCTTT	CAISGIGNTEAFF
-	TRBV7-9	TRBJ2-5	TRBD2	TGTGCCAGCAGCTTAACAGCTCCTAGCGGACAAGAGACCCAGTACTTC	CASSLTAPSGQETQYF
few	TRBV2	TRBJ1-5	-	TGTGCCAGCAGTCTGAGAGATCAGCCCCAGCATTTT	CASSLRDQPQHF
few	TRBV7-6	TRBJ2-7	TRBD1	TGTGCCAGTACAGGGGTGGGAAACGAGCAGTACTTC	CASTGVGNEQYF
-	TRBV10-3	TRBJ2-3	-	TGTGCCATCAGTGAGGGTCAGTCAGATACGCAGTATTTT	CAISEGQSDTQYF
-	TRBV7-8	TRBJ2-1	TRBD2	TGTGCCAGCAGCTTAGGGCTAGCGGGAAACAATGAGCAGTTCTTC	CASSLGLAGNNEQFF
-	TRBV27	TRBJ2-5	-	TGTGCCACCAAACCCCGGAGGGACCCCGTCGGGGAGACCCAGTACTTC	CATKPRRDPVGETQYF
-	TRBV7-3	TRBJ2-2	-	TGTGCCAGCAGCTTAGTCGGGTACACCGGGGAGCTGTTTTTT	CASSLVGYTGELFF
many	TRBV15	TRBJ2-5	-	TGTGCCACCAGCAGAGAACAGGAGACCCAGTACTTC	CATSREQETQYF